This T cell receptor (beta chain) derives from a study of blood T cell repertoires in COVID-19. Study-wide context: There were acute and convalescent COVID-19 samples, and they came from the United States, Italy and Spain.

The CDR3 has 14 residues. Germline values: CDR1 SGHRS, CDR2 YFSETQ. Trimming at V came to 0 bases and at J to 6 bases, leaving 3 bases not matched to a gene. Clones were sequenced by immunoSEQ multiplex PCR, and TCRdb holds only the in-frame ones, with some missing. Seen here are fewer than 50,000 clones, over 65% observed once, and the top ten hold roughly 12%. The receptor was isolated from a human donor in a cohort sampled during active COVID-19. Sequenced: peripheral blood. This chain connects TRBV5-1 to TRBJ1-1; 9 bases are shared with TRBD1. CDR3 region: CASSLEGQGPEAFF. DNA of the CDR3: TGCGCCAGCAGCTTGGAGGGACAGGGACCTGAAGCTTTCTTT.